This T cell receptor beta chain was identified in a study of molecular identifiers for immune sequencing clone quantification. Naive CD8 T cell sorting was performed on the CD8+CD4-CCR7+CD45RA+ phenotype. This clonotype was seen a few times. The antigen remains unidentified. TCRdb re-called the PCR reads with MiXCR, one entry per CDR3 protein. The table has hundreds of thousands of distinct CDR3 sequences, less than 30% seen once. Whole-study results and caveats: Clones above 20 RNA copies held over 97% of effector molecules, under 1% in naive cells. Spiked Jurkat TCR RNA equal to one cell could reportedly be picked out among one million naive cells.

Germline loops: CDR1 SGHVS, CDR2 FNYEAQ. The CDR3 has 12 residues. Trimming left V 5 bases short and J 8 bases short, with 12 bases between. The sample comprised naive CD8+ T cells from blood, with Jurkat cell RNA spiked in. The subset denotes: FACS-sorted CD8+CD4-CCR7+CD45RA+ naive T cells. The chain is built from TRBV7-6 and TRBJ1-1; D is ambiguous. The receptor was derived from a human donor in good health. Some libraries in this study had Jurkat cell RNA spiked in. This CDR3 is CASSPNGLEAFF. DNA for the CDR3: TGTGCCAGCAGCCCTAATGGACTAGAAGCTTTCTTT.